The 20 T cell receptor beta chains listed next were all sequenced from one sample in a study of blood T cell repertoires in COVID-19. Profiled with immunoSEQ multiplex PCR; TCRdb holds only in-frame clones, not every one. The table shows some 290,000 clones, with around 91% occurring only once. The source material was peripheral blood. The receptors were sampled from a woman aged 40 to 50 with COVID-19, enrolled during active disease.

In DNA, the CDR3 is TGTGCCAGCAGTCTCAGGTTGTCCCAAGAGACCCAGTACTTC. This codes for CASSLRLSQETQYF. The V call is TRBV7-2, the J call TRBJ2-5; D is uncertain. The germline gives CDR1 SGHTA, CDR2 FQGNSA. This CDR3 comprises 14 residues. Trimming shortened V by 6 bases and J by 1 base, and 12 bases separated the two germline ends.

This clone is a singleton in its sample. V gene TRBV19 combines with J gene TRBJ1-2; perhaps TRBD1 as D (5 bases). The CDR3 is 15 amino acids. The V end lost 6 bases, the J end lost 2 bases, and 16 bases lay between the germline ends. In germline, CDR1 is LNHDA, CDR2 SQIVND (reference sequence). The CDR3 sequence is CASSEGTGSNYGYTF. CDR3 nucleotide sequence: TGTGCCAGTAGCGAAGGTACAGGCTCCAACTATGGCTACACCTTC. The full variable domain, in which reference TRBV19 and TRBJ1-2 provide the parts outside the CDR3, is DGGITQSPKYLFRKEGQNVTLSCEQNLNHDAMYWYRQDPGQGLRLIYYSQIVNDFQKGDIAEGYSVSREKKESFPLTVTSAQKNPTAFYLCASSEGTGSNYGYTFGSGTRLTVV.

The chain combines TRBV7-2 with TRBJ2-5; D possibly corresponds to TRBD1 (6 bases). V was shortened by 2 bases and J by 1 base, with 14 bases between the two germline ends. Looked up from germline, CDR1 is SGHTA and CDR2 is FQGNSA. The length of the CDR3 is 16 residues. The CDR3 loop reads CASSLTQGRIQETQYF. The CDR3 coding sequence is TGTGCCAGCAGCTTAACCCAGGGGCGCATCCAAGAGACCCAGTACTTC.

V gene TRBV30 combines with J gene TRBJ2-2, with 10 bases identical to TRBD2. V lost 5 bases and J lost 5; bases outside the gene matches: 5. There are 14 residues in the CDR3. The germline V gene encodes CDR1 GTSNPN and CDR2 SVGIG (reference sequence). The CDR3 sequence: CAWARLAGTGELFF. In DNA form, the CDR3 reads TGTGCCTGGGCCCGACTAGCGGGTACCGGGGAGCTGTTTTTT.

The gene calls are TRBV12-3 or TRBV12-4 and TRBJ2-7; 8 bases line up with TRBD1. This CDR3 comprises 12 residues. V shed 8 bases, J shed 5 bases, and the junction held 5 bases outside the gene matches. The chain's CDR3 is CASGQGADEQYF. The CDR3 DNA reads TGTGCCAGCGGTCAGGGGGCAGACGAGCAGTACTTC.

The genes are TRBV5-4 and TRBJ2-5, with TRBD2 matching over 14 bases. Germline V CDR1 and CDR2: SGHNT, YYREEE (reference sequence). Losses at the gene ends were 4 bases for V and 4 bases for J; bases not matched to a gene: 6. The CDR3 sequence is 16 residues long. The CDR3 spells CASSSPGTSGGETQYF. The CDR3 DNA sequence: TGTGCCAGCAGCAGCCCTGGGACTAGCGGGGGAGAGACCCAGTACTTC.

J is TRBJ1-4 and V is TRBV20-1; no reliable D call. The length of the CDR3 is 13 residues. The germline gives CDR1 DFQATT, CDR2 SNEGSKA (reference sequence). V lost 3 bases, J lost 2 bases, and 7 bases lay in between. The CDR3 here is CSASSGTNEKLFF. CDR3 DNA: TGCAGTGCTAGTTCCGGGACTAATGAAAAACTGTTTTTT.

This clone was recorded only once. The genes are TRBV7-2 and TRBJ2-1; tentative D call: TRBD1 (5 bases). The CDR3 length is 14 residues. V shed 5 bases and J shed 7 bases, with 15 bases lying between them. Per germline, CDR1 SGHTA and CDR2 FQGNSA. The CDR3 here is CASSRTYPRNEQFF. Here the CDR3 DNA reads TGTGCCAGCAGCCGGACATATCCGAGGAATGAGCAGTTCTTC. The variable domain in full, with the rest retrieved from reference TRBV7-2 and TRBJ2-1, is GAGVSQSPSNKVTEKGKDVELRCDPISGHTALYWYRQSLGQGLEFLIYFQGNSAPDKSGLPSDRFSAERTGGSVSTLTIQRTQQEDSAVYLCASSRTYPRNEQFFGPGTRLTVL.

There are a few counts of this clone. In the same sample, other DNA sequences code for this CDR3. This sequence joins TRBV30 and TRBJ1-1, with D possibly matching TRBD1 (6 bases). V shed 5 bases and J shed 4 bases, with 8 bases lying between them. The CDR3 contains 11 residues. From germline, CDR1 is GTSNPN and CDR2 SVGIG (reference sequence). The CDR3 spells CAWARGTEAFF. The CDR3 coding sequence is TGTGCCTGGGCCAGGGGCACTGAAGCTTTCTTT.

This chain uses TRBV15 with TRBJ2-7, with 9 bases that match TRBD2. CDR1 is LNHNV, CDR2 YYDKDF, per germline (reference sequence). The CDR3 length is 16 residues. J was trimmed by 3 bases and V by 2 bases; bases with no gene match: 8. Here the CDR3 reads CATSRPTGTSSYEQYF. In DNA form, the CDR3 reads TGTGCCACCAGCAGACCGACCGGGACTAGCAGCTACGAGCAGTACTTC.

The chain combines TRBV4-3 with TRBJ1-2; 9 positions agree with TRBD1. J was trimmed by 2 bases and V by 5 bases; bases with no gene match: 6. Germline V lookup: CDR1 LGHNA, CDR2 YSLEER. The CDR3 spans 15 residues. The CDR3 loop reads CASSDWTGENYGYTF. The CDR3 bases are TGCGCCAGCAGCGACTGGACAGGGGAAAACTATGGCTACACCTTC.

The chain employs TRBV7-3 and TRBJ1-6; 9 nucleotides agree with TRBD1. The CDR3 is 15 amino acids. The V gene's germline CDR1 is SGHTA and CDR2 FQGTGA. Losses at the gene ends were 5 bases for V and 6 bases for J; bases not matched to a gene: 5. CDR3 bases: TGTGCCAGCAGCCCGGGACAGGGACCTAATTCACCCCTCCACTTT. This encodes CASSPGQGPNSPLHF.

V and J are TRBV11-2 and TRBJ2-1; the D gene is possibly TRBD2 (6 bases). Trimming stripped 5 bases from V and 1 base from J, with 12 bases between. Germline loops: CDR1 SGHAT, CDR2 FQNNGV. CDR3 length: 15 amino acids. The CDR3 sequence is CASSGSGLSYNEQFF. CDR3 DNA: TGTGCCAGCAGCGGTAGCGGATTGTCCTACAATGAGCAGTTCTTC.

The genes are TRBV5-5 and TRBJ1-1; 11 nucleotides align to TRBD1. The CDR3 has 17 residues. Germline loops: CDR1 SGHKS, CDR2 YYEKEE (reference sequence). With V trimmed by 3 bases and J by 3 bases, 10 bases remained unmatched. This chain's CDR3 is CASSSWTGGIGDTEAFF. The DNA for the CDR3 is TGTGCCAGCAGCTCCTGGACAGGGGGCATAGGAGACACTGAAGCTTTCTTT.

The V gene is TRBV6-6, the J gene TRBJ1-4; D ambiguous. CDR3 size: 16 residues. From germline, CDR1 is MNHNY and CDR2 SVGAGI (reference sequence). V was cut by 4 bases and J by 5 bases, with 17 bases left in between. The chain's CDR3 is CASSSGREKPNEKLFF. CDR3 sequence (DNA): TGTGCCAGCAGTTCGGGTCGCGAAAAACCAAATGAAAAACTGTTTTTT.

The chain recombines TRBV3-1 (or the pseudogene TRBV3-2) with TRBJ2-7; a possible D gene is TRBD2 (6 bases). The CDR3 has 15 amino acids. The V end lost 4 bases, the J end lost 7 bases, and 20 bases lay between the germline ends. Germline-derived CDR1 and CDR2 are LGHDT and YNNKEL (reference sequence). The CDR3 nucleotides are TGTGCCAGCAGCCGGGAAGGGCAGGTTGCGGGGGAGCAGTACTTC. Encoded protein: CASSREGQVAGEQYF.

This CDR3 reads CASRGSGGYQETQYF. The CDR3 nucleotides are TGTGCCAGTAGAGGAAGCGGGGGTTACCAAGAGACCCAGTACTTC. The chain joins TRBV19 to TRBJ2-5; 8 positions match TRBD2. Germline loops: CDR1 LNHDA, CDR2 SQIVND (reference sequence). The CDR3 covers 15 residues. V lost 6 bases to trimming and J lost 0 bases; unmatched junction nucleotides: 6.

The chain joins TRBV5-4 to TRBJ2-5; 8 bases are shared with TRBD1. CDR3 size: 17 residues. J was trimmed by 1 base and V by 3 bases; bases with no gene match: 11. Germline CDR1 and CDR2: SGHNT and YYREEE (reference sequence). The CDR3 DNA sequence: TGTGCCAGCAGCTCCTATCGGACAGGGTCCCGCCAAGAGACCCAGTACTTC. Its protein is CASSSYRTGSRQETQYF.

The rearrangement uses TRBV7-2 and TRBJ1-2, with D maybe TRBD1 (5 bases). The CDR3 is 16 residues long. Between the trimmed V and J ends, which lost 0 bases and 8 bases, there was a span of 19 bases. Germline CDR1 is SGHTA and CDR2 is FQGNSA. The CDR3 DNA follows: TGTGCCAGCAGCTTAGCTATCGGGGGAATAGCGAGGGGCTACACCTTC. Amino acids: CASSLAIGGIARGYTF.

This clone was seen a single time. The genes are TRBV9 and TRBJ2-7; possibly TRBD1 for D (6 bases). There are 15 residues in the CDR3. V was pared by 3 bases and J by 3 bases, with 16 bases between. Germline V gene sequence: CDR1 SGDLS, CDR2 YYNGEE. The CDR3 region has the DNA TGTGCCAGCAGCGGAACCGGGACACTGGGCTACGAGCAGTACTTC. Encoded protein: CASSGTGTLGYEQYF.